The next 2 T cell receptor beta chains were all read from a single sample in a study of regulatory T cells in long-lasting Graves disease. Regarding time point: newly diagnosed GD, antithyroid drugs for less than 3 months. PBMC RNA served as the TCR library source. TCR beta libraries were built with iRepertoire HTBI primers and Arm-PCR of CDR3 regions. TCRdb re-called the multiplex PCR reads through MiXCR, storing one row per CDR3 protein. The sample carries around 360,000 distinct CDR3 sequences, roughly 17% recorded once. The same data also contributed to another study, on T cells in Graves' hyperthyroidism and ophthalmopathy.

The specimen was peripheral blood mononuclear cells (PBMCs), collected at new diagnosis, from a patient treated with antithyroid drugs. These receptor sequences come from a young woman with Graves disease.

This clonotype was seen a few times. The chain carries TRBV7-9 and TRBJ2-5; no reliable D call. There are 15 residues in the CDR3. Trimming left V 4 bases short and J 4 bases short, with 16 bases between. Germline CDR1 and CDR2: SEHNR and FQNEAQ (reference sequence). The CDR3: CASSSNSGSAETQYF. DNA for the CDR3: TGTGCCAGCAGCTCGAACAGTGGAAGTGCAGAGACCCAGTACTTC.

This clonotype was picked up a small number of times. V and J are TRBV27 and TRBJ2-5; no clear D gene. Trimming cost V 4 bases and J 5 bases, with 11 bases left between them. The germline gives CDR1 MNHEY, CDR2 SMNVEV (reference sequence). The length of the CDR3 is 13 residues. In DNA form, the CDR3 reads TGTGCCAGCAGTTCTAGGGCTATTGAGACCCAGTACTTC. Translation gives CASSSRAIETQYF.